These T cell receptor beta chains were read from a single sample in a study of lymphopenia after photon versus proton radiotherapy. Profiled with immunoSEQ multiplex PCR; TCRdb holds only in-frame clones, not every one. The sample holds some 20,000 clones; about nine tenths are singletons and the top ten take around 6.3%. The sequencing here drew on peripheral blood, taken from a patient treated with photon-based radiotherapy. The receptors originated from a man in his sixties with pancreatic cancer. CDR3s include the opening cysteine and the closing phenylalanine or tryptophan. The D gene is left open where the match is weak. Only some rows state a clone size, as once, few, many or a class for expanded clones.

d_call | j_call | v_call | cdr3_length | clone_size | cdr3_aa | cdr3_nt
NA | TRBJ1-6 | TRBV6-1 | 14 | NA | CASSDKGVNSPLHF | TGTGCCAGCAGTGATAAAGGGGTTAATTCACCCCTCCACTTT
TRBD2 | TRBJ2-7 | TRBV4-1 | 17 | NA | CASSQGVAGGRAYEQYF | TGCGCCAGCAGCCAAGGTGTAGCGGGGGGGAGGGCCTACGAGCAGTACTTC
TRBD2 | TRBJ2-2 | TRBV9 | 16 | once | CASSATSGDMTGELFF | TGTGCCAGCAGCGCGACTAGCGGGGACATGACCGGGGAGCTGTTTTTT
NA | TRBJ2-5 | TRBV6-9 | 13 | once | CASSYYPRETQYF | TGTGCCAGCAGTTATTACCCCCGAGAGACCCAGTACTTC
NA | TRBJ2-3 | TRBV18 | 15 | NA | CASSLAGANTDTQYF | TGTGCCAGCTCATTGGCGGGGGCCAACACAGATACGCAGTATTTT
NA | TRBJ1-5 | TRBV2 | 12 | NA | CASSEDDQPQHF | TGTGCCAGCAGTGAAGATGATCAGCCCCAGCATTTT
TRBD1 | TRBJ2-3 | TRBV18 | 14 | NA | CASSPGQGTDTQYF | TGTGCCAGCTCACCCGGACAGGGGACAGATACGCAGTATTTT
NA | TRBJ2-7 | TRBV7-8 | 13 | NA | CASRINGAYEQYF | TGTGCCAGCAGGATCAACGGAGCCTACGAGCAGTACTTC
NA | TRBJ1-3 | TRBV6-5 | 15 | NA | CASSYSAGPGNTIYF | TGTGCCAGCAGTTACTCGGCAGGGCCTGGAAACACCATATATTTT
NA | TRBJ2-1 | TRBV11-1 | 11 | NA | CASSLGVGQFF | TGTGCCAGCAGCCTAGGAGTAGGGCAGTTCTTC
NA | TRBJ1-5 | TRBV12-5 | 13 | few | CASGWTDNQPQHF | TGTGCTAGTGGTTGGACCGATAATCAGCCCCAGCATTTT
TRBD2 | TRBJ2-3 | TRBV10-3 | 16 | NA | CAISGLAGGLGDTQYF | TGTGCCATCAGTGGGTTAGCGGGGGGGCTAGGGGATACGCAGTATTTT